These 27 T cell receptor beta chains share one sample of origin, sequenced in a study of cytomegalovirus exposure and HLA in healthy donors. With 60 Vbeta and 13 Jbeta primers, the PCR was carried out. Assay used: immunoSEQ multiplex PCR; TCRdb lists only in-frame clones, some missing. Of fewer than 150,000 clones detected, around 82% appear once; the ten largest clones hold roughly 5%. The sequencing sample was made of PBMCs. The receptors were gathered from a woman aged 30 to 39 in good health and CMV-seropositive.

The chain has TRBV25-1 and TRBJ2-2; no definite D call. Germline-derived CDR1 and CDR2 are MGHDK and SYGVNS. V lost 8 bases to trimming and J lost 3 bases, with 16 bases between them. The length of the CDR3 is 15 residues. The CDR3 spells CASAVQARDTGELFF. The CDR3 DNA is TGTGCCAGCGCCGTCCAGGCCCGAGACACCGGGGAGCTGTTTTTT.

V gene TRBV7-9 combines with J gene TRBJ1-5, with a tentative D call TRBD1 (5 bases). V lost 5 bases and J 3 bases, leaving 11 bases between the germline ends. CDR3 size: 14 residues. CDR1 is SEHNR, CDR2 FQNEAQ, per germline (reference sequence). DNA of the CDR3: TGTGCCAGCAGCCTCGGGGGGGACAATCAGCCCCAGCATTTT. This translates into CASSLGGDNQPQHF.

V gene TRBV5-4 combines with J gene TRBJ2-1; D gene unclear. Germline lookup yields CDR1 SGHNT and CDR2 YYREEE (reference sequence). The CDR3 spans 12 residues. The V gene lost 3 bases and the J gene lost 7 bases, with 8 bases spanning the gap. CDR3 amino acids: CASSSPENEQFF. In DNA form, the CDR3 reads TGTGCCAGCAGCTCCCCCGAGAATGAGCAGTTCTTC.

The gene calls are TRBV4-1 and TRBJ2-7; 7 bases are shared with TRBD2. The CDR3 is 18 residues long. Looked up from germline, CDR1 is MGHRA and CDR2 is YSYEKL. J gave up 2 bases and V 0 bases, and 13 bases lay outside the gene matches. This CDR3 reads CASSQDMGLSLGAYEQYF. CDR3 nucleotide sequence: TGCGCCAGCAGCCAAGATATGGGACTATCCCTGGGGGCCTACGAGCAGTACTTC.

CDR3 bases: TGTGCCAGCTCACTCGGACAGGGGAGCAATCAGCCCCAGCATTTT. Translating gives CASSLGQGSNQPQHF. The chain joins TRBV18 to TRBJ1-5, with 9 bases identical to TRBD1. Trimming at V came to 4 bases and at J to 1 base, leaving 2 bases not matched to a gene. CDR1 is KGHSH and CDR2 is LQKENI in the germline V gene. This CDR3 has 15 amino acids.

CDR3 coding DNA: TGTGCCAGCAGCTGGGACAGGGAGAACACTGAAGCTTTCTTT. Amino acid sequence: CASSWDRENTEAFF. The chain is built from TRBV5-4 and TRBJ1-1; 9 bases align to TRBD1. The CDR3 length is 14 residues. V was clipped by 3 bases and J by 1 base; unmatched bases: 1. Germline lookup yields CDR1 SGHNT and CDR2 YYREEE (reference sequence).

The V and J genes are TRBV14 and TRBJ2-2, with 8 bases that match TRBD1. Germline lookup yields CDR1 SGHDN and CDR2 FVKESK. J gave up 7 bases and V 2 bases, and 12 bases lay outside the gene matches. The CDR3 has 17 amino acids. CDR3 nucleotides: TGTGCCAGCAGCCAATGGTCCGGACAGGGATATAGCGGGGAGCTGTTTTTT. This codes for CASSQWSGQGYSGELFF.

CDR3 in DNA: TGTGCCATCAGTGAAGGGGTCGCAAGGGGAGAAAAACTGTTTTTT. This codes for CAISEGVARGEKLFF. The rearrangement links TRBV10-3 to TRBJ1-4; D might be TRBD1 (5 bases). The CDR3 is 15 residues long. The germline gives CDR1 ENHRY, CDR2 SYGVKD. Trimming left V 3 bases short and J 8 bases short, with 16 bases between.

The CDR3: CASSQPPSGTEQFF. CDR3 coding DNA: TGCGCCAGCAGCCAACCTCCTTCCGGGACAGAGCAGTTCTTC. V gene TRBV4-1 combines with J gene TRBJ2-1; TRBD1 is a possible D gene (6 bases). This CDR3 is built from 14 residues. V was pared by 2 bases and J by 10 bases, with 15 bases between. CDR1 and CDR2 (germline): MGHRA, YSYEKL.

This rearrangement joins TRBV30 to TRBJ1-2; 8 bases map to TRBD1. CDR1 and CDR2 (germline): GTSNPN, SVGIG (reference sequence). This CDR3 region has 15 residues. The V gene end was trimmed by 3 bases and the J gene end by 0 bases; junction bases not matched to a gene: 6. The CDR3, as DNA: TGTGCCTGGAGGACAGGGGAATGGGCTAACTATGGCTACACCTTC. Translation gives CAWRTGEWANYGYTF.

This clone was seen only once. V and J are TRBV21-1 and TRBJ2-3; the DNA was not compared with TRBD2, the D call given in the table. TRBV21-1 is termed a pseudogene. The CDR3 covers 14 residues. In DNA, the CDR3 is TGTGCCAGCAGATCTAGCGGCCTCACAGATACGCAGTATTTT. Its protein product is CASRSSGLTDTQYF.

This clone appeared once. The chain links TRBV14 to TRBJ2-3, with TRBD2 matching over 7 bases. Germline CDR1 SGHDN, CDR2 FVKESK. The CDR3 has 14 residues. With 4 bases clipped from V and 8 bases from J, the junction kept 9 bases outside the gene matches. DNA of the CDR3: TGTGCCAGCAGCCGGGGGGGTCCAGGCCCTACGCAGTATTTT. Its protein is CASSRGGPGPTQYF.

The genes are TRBV7-9 and TRBJ1-2; D unclear. The CDR3 consists of 14 residues. The V end was cut by 1 base, the J end by 6 bases, with 12 bases between. Germline V CDR1 and CDR2: SEHNR, FQNEAQ (reference sequence). The DNA of the CDR3 is TGTGCCAGCAGCTTAGGTGGGGAGACCGATGGCTACACCTTC. Protein: CASSLGGETDGYTF. The variable domain in full, with the rest retrieved from reference TRBV7-9 and TRBJ1-2, is DTGVSQNPRHKITKRGQNVTFRCDPISEHNRLYWYRQTLGQGPEFLTYFQNEAQLEKSRLLSDRFSAERPKGSFSTLEIQRTEQGDSAMYLCASSLGGETDGYTFGSGTRLTVV.

This chain connects TRBV6-5 to TRBJ2-3; TRBD2 is a possible D gene (7 bases). Trimming pared 0 bases from V and 4 bases from J, leaving 14 bases between. CDR1 and CDR2 from the germline V gene are MNHEY and SVGAGI. The CDR3 contains 16 residues. For the CDR3, the DNA is TGTGCCAGCAGTTACTCGGTAGGGGGGGGGCCAGATACGCAGTATTTT. Amino acid sequence: CASSYSVGGGPDTQYF.

The chain employs TRBV9 and TRBJ1-2; 8 bases align to TRBD1. Germline V lookup: CDR1 SGDLS, CDR2 YYNGEE. Losses at the gene ends were 3 bases for V and 3 bases for J; bases not matched to a gene: 4. This CDR3 is 14 amino acids long. CDR3 bases: TGTGCCAGCAGCGGACAGGGGTCTGACTATGGCTACACCTTC. Its translation: CASSGQGSDYGYTF. Drawing the rest from reference TRBV9 and TRBJ1-2, the complete variable domain is DSGVTQTPKHLITATGQRVTLRCSPRSGDLSVYWYQQSLDQGLQFLIQYYNGEERAKGNILERFSAQQFPDLHSELNLSSLELGDSALYFCASSGQGSDYGYTFGSGTRLTVV.

This chain links TRBV4-1 with TRBJ2-3; 10 nucleotides align to TRBD2. V lost 1 base and J lost 7; bases outside the gene matches: 11. Per the germline V gene, CDR1 is MGHRA and CDR2 is YSYEKL. The CDR3 is 17 amino acids. CDR3 in amino acids: CASSQVGSGLAPYTQYF. The CDR3 coding sequence is TGCGCCAGCAGCCAAGTAGGGTCGGGACTAGCGCCCTATACGCAGTATTTT.

This clone was detected a few times. The DNA for the CDR3 is TGTGCCAGCTCACGGGCGCCGGGGGCCGCGGGGGACACTGAAGCTTTCTTT. Translation: CASSRAPGAAGDTEAFF. The chain is built from TRBV18 and TRBJ1-1, with a possible D match to TRBD1 (6 bases). This CDR3 has 17 residues. Germline V gives CDR1 KGHSH, CDR2 LQKENI. The V and J ends lost 4 bases and 3 bases respectively, with 21 bases between them.

CDR3: CASSYVEGARYGYTF. CDR3 nucleotides: TGTGCCAGCAGTTACGTGGAGGGGGCGCGGTATGGCTACACCTTC. The chain recombines TRBV6-5 with TRBJ1-2, with 7 bases that match TRBD1. The germline CDR1 and CDR2 sequences are MNHEY and SVGAGI. Trimming at V came to 2 bases and at J to 5 bases, leaving 8 bases not matched to a gene. The CDR3 runs to 15 residues.

This clone was detected only once. The chain recombines TRBV11-2 with TRBJ2-7, with a tentative D call TRBD1 (5 bases). The ends were cut back, 4 bases at V and 3 bases at J, with 10 bases in the middle. The germline CDR1 and CDR2 sequences are SGHAT and FQNNGV. The CDR3 contains 13 residues. This CDR3 reads CASSSRDSYEQYF. The CDR3 DNA reads as TGTGCCAGCAGCTCCCGAGACAGCTACGAGCAGTACTTC.

The V and J genes are TRBV20-1 and TRBJ2-5; D is perhaps TRBD1 (5 bases). This CDR3 is built from 11 residues. V dropped 7 bases and J dropped 6 bases, with 12 bases sitting between them. Germline V gives CDR1 DFQATT, CDR2 SNEGSKA (reference sequence). CDR3 amino acids: CSVRDGKTQYF. In DNA, the CDR3 is TGCAGTGTCAGGGATGGAAAGACCCAGTACTTC.

The chain recombines TRBV9 with TRBJ1-5; maybe TRBD1 (5 bases). Germline CDR1 reads SGDLS; CDR2 reads YYNGEE. There are 14 residues in the CDR3. Trimming removed 6 bases from V and 7 bases from J, with 17 bases in between. The CDR3 sequence is CASTPGSGDQPQHF. The CDR3, as DNA: TGTGCCAGCACCCCTGGGAGCGGGGACCAGCCCCAGCATTTT.

This chain uses TRBV4-1 with TRBJ2-6, with 7 bases identical to TRBD1. Germline CDR1 and CDR2: MGHRA and YSYEKL. The CDR3 consists of 20 residues. The J segment lost 0 bases and the V segment lost 1 base, leaving 12 bases of the junction unmatched. The DNA for the CDR3 is TGCGCCAGCAGCCAAGTCAGGGGACAGAGGAATTCCTCTGGGGCCAACGTCCTGACTTTC. It encodes CASSQVRGQRNSSGANVLTF.

CDR3 nucleotide sequence: TGTGCCAGTAGCTTGGACAGAGGTACTGAAGCTTTCTTT. Translating it yields CASSLDRGTEAFF. The rearrangement joins TRBV19 to TRBJ1-1; the D gene is possibly TRBD1 (6 bases). V was pared by 6 bases and J by 5 bases, with 13 bases between. The CDR3 length is 13 residues. Germline V gives CDR1 LNHDA, CDR2 SQIVND (reference sequence).

This clone was recorded once. The genes are TRBV11-2 and TRBJ2-7, with D maybe TRBD1 (5 bases). The CDR3 has 15 residues. The germline V gene has CDR1 SGHAT and CDR2 FQNNGV. Trimming shortened V by 0 bases and J by 2 bases, and 11 bases separated the two germline ends. The CDR3 protein is CASSLESGITYEQYF. In DNA form, the CDR3 reads TGTGCCAGCAGCTTAGAGTCAGGGATCACCTACGAGCAGTACTTC.

The sample holds a few counts of this clone. V usage is TRBV29-1 and J usage is TRBJ1-2, with TRBD1 matching 10 bases. This CDR3 comprises 15 residues. CDR1 is SQVTM, CDR2 ANQGSEA, per germline. The trim removed 4 bases at V and 2 bases at J, leaving 7 bases unmatched. CDR3 DNA sequence: TGCAGCGTTGCTGGGGGGACAGGGGCGAACTATGGCTACACCTTC. Residues: CSVAGGTGANYGYTF.

A word on this clone: Sequence at one end of the junction differs from germline and may be a read error. CDR3 sequence reads: CSSSLARGSNQPQHF. The CDR3 region has the DNA TGTTCCAGCAGCTTAGCACGGGGTAGCAATCAGCCCCAGCATTTT. The rearrangement uses TRBV7-9 and TRBJ1-5; D unresolved. This CDR3 region has 15 residues. Per the germline V gene, CDR1 is SEHNR and CDR2 is FQNEAQ (reference sequence).

The chain employs TRBV30 and TRBJ2-7, with D perhaps matching TRBD2 (5 bases). V shed 2 bases and J shed 9 bases, with 14 bases lying between them. CDR1 is GTSNPN, CDR2 SVGIG, per germline (reference sequence). The CDR3 covers 12 residues. The CDR3 sequence: CAWSRLPGGQYF. DNA for the CDR3: TGTGCCTGGAGTCGTCTCCCAGGAGGGCAGTACTTC.